This T cell receptor beta chain was retrieved from a study of T cell repertoires in cytomegalovirus infection (dated by TCRdb to the late 2010s). Looking at the study overall: Recently identified HLA-C-restricted CMV epitopes, whose presentation resists viral immunomodulation, were targeted by peptide stimulations together with well-studied HLA-B-restricted epitopes. Donor HLA type was relevant to the analysis, as public TCR beta signatures indicated carriage of CMV infection together with the matching HLA type. Here is what the overall study found, with its caveats: The ex vivo response was dominated by HLA-C-restricted CMV-specific TCR beta clonotypes, which also provided the single most frequent clonotype in two of eight donors. In both this cohort and an independent cohort of a few hundred donors, the cumulative frequency of public TCR beta family members distinguished carriers of CMV infection plus the relevant HLA type.

For this clonotype: Its cognate antigen has yet to be identified. Per-base qualities were not stored, and no clone one base away is much larger.

Sequencing was performed on an Illumina HiSeq 1500. The raw public data were reprocessed by TCRdb itself: fastp quality trimming at Q25, MiXCR clonotype calling, in-frame beta chains only. Entries that share a CDR3 protein sequence are merged under the most common genes and DNA. The sample contains roughly 990,000 distinct CDR3 sequences, roughly 30% of them found a single time. The ten largest clones represent over 10% of the sample. The treatment or condition tag for this specimen amounts to: in vitro stimulation with specific CMV peptide epitopes to enrich CMV-specific T cells. CDR1 and CDR2 (MNHEY, SMNVEV) derive from the germline V gene (reference sequence). For this chain, trimming is 5 bases at the V end and 5 bases at the J end, and the number of junction bases without a gene match is 6. Reading from cysteine to phenylalanine, the CDR3 counts 13 amino acids. Only the CDR3 part of the read is kept: 39 bases, read in frame from the first base.

The sequences come from cultured CD8+ T cells from PBMCs, collected from culture after CMV antigen stimulation. The chain couples TRBV27 to TRBJ2-7; 7 nucleotides in the junction match TRBD1. This clonotype was obtained from a human donor in good health (CMV status not recorded). Some clones in this sample may be carry-over from other donors' samples. The CDR3 protein sequence reads: CASSTPTGNEQYF. The nucleotide sequence reads as follows: TGTGCCAGCAGTACCCCGACAGGGAACGAGCAGTACTTC.